This T cell receptor beta chain was sequenced in a study of blood T cell repertoires in COVID-19. Study-wide background: Donors in the United States, Italy and Spain gave samples during acute or convalescent COVID-19. Sources were T cells, B-cell-depleted T cells, or PBMCs; the material itself was cDNA or gDNA.

The CDR3 is 14 amino acids. Germline CDR1 reads GTSNPN; CDR2 reads SVGIG (reference sequence). The V segment lost 3 bases and the J segment 4 bases; nucleotides outside the gene matches: 4. Per the study methods: Counts of nucleated cells, estimated from reference gene primer amplification, were obtained. Sequenced by immunoSEQ multiplex PCR; TCRdb stores in-frame clones only, minus some. That table is the source of V, J and clone size, and D and trimming were worked out from the DNA. The sample lists 100,000 to 150,000 clones, 80% seen once, with approximately 16% in the top ten. Sequencing was done on a sample of peripheral blood. The chain joins TRBV30 to TRBJ2-2; 8 positions agree with TRBD2. The receptor comes from a man in his sixties with active or convalescent COVID-19. The CDR3 region has the DNA TGTGCCTGGAGAAGCGGGAGATCCACCGGGGAGCTGTTTTTT. This translates into CAWRSGRSTGELFF.